One TCR beta chain is described in this entry. Its target is not known. This table comes from immunoSEQ multiplex PCR, and its TCRdb copy is limited to in-frame clones, with some not included. The sample records 150,000 to 200,000 clones, around 90% being singletons. The data are from a study of T cell responses to AZD1222 COVID-19 vaccine. General observations from the study: The peak T cell response came first, and repertoires were sampled only after it. Regions 160-218 and 743-854 dominated among vaccine-associated CD4 TCRs spanning spike. Among those given AZD1222, only 6 or 7 were seropositive at baseline.

The study pooled second doses at about 4 or about 12 weeks. V lost 2 bases, J lost 3 bases, and 11 bases lay in between. In germline, CDR1 is LNHDA, CDR2 SQIVND (reference sequence). This CDR3 is built from 14 residues. The chain carries TRBV19 and TRBJ2-7, with D maybe TRBD2 (5 bases). The receptor comes from an adult who received the AZD1222 COVID-19 vaccine. The sample here was peripheral blood, taken 28 days after the second AZD1222 dose. CDR3 in DNA: TGTGCCAGTAGTATAAGCGGCTTAGTCTACGAGCAGTACTTC. Protein product: CASSISGLVYEQYF.